This T cell receptor beta chain stems from a study of Graves' ophthalmopathy and Graves' hyperthyroidism. Amplified material comprised TCR beta CDR3 regions derived from RNA transcripts. The first-round RT-PCR employed HTBI primers together with the Qiagen OneStep RT-PCR kit. A multiplex PCR was then performed as the second round. TCRdb used MiXCR to reprocess the multiplex PCR reads, holding one entry per CDR3 protein. This sample has 150,000 to 200,000 distinct CDR3 sequences, with 35% to 50% found just once. Ophthalmopathy donors were characterized by moderate-to-severe activity, CAS of at least 3, NOSPECS of at least 4, and duration under 3 months. Uncontrolled infections, pregnancy, lactation or other autoimmune diseases led to patient exclusion. A note on this clonotype: What it binds is not known.

Study findings and constraints: Discriminating ophthalmopathy from stable hyperthyroidism, a 13-signature model attained a sensitivity of under 90% and a specificity of almost 83%. Progression of ophthalmopathy was predicted by the model with 60% to 71% sensitivity and roughly 73% specificity.

The CDR3 has 14 residues. The V gene's germline CDR1 is WNHNN and CDR2 SYGVQD (reference sequence). The trim removed 3 bases at V and 5 bases at J, leaving 5 bases unmatched. The rearrangement links TRBV10-1 to TRBJ2-7; TRBD2 agrees at 9 bases. Sequenced material: peripheral blood. The clonotype was recovered from a man aged 25-40 years with Graves' ophthalmopathy. In DNA, the CDR3 is TGCGCCAGCAGTGACGGCGGGAGGGCCAACGAGCAGTACTTC. It encodes CASSDGGRANEQYF.